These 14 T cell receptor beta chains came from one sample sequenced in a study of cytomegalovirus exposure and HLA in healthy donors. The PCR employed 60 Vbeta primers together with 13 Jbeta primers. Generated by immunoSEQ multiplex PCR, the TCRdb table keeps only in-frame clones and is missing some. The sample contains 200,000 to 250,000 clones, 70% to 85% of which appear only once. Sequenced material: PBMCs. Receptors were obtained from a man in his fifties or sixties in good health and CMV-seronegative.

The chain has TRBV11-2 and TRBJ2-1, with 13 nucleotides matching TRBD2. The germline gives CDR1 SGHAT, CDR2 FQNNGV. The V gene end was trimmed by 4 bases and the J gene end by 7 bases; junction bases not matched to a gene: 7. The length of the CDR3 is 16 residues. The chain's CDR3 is CASSSEGLAGFNEQFF. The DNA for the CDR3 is TGTGCCAGCAGCTCGGAGGGACTAGCGGGATTTAATGAGCAGTTCTTC.

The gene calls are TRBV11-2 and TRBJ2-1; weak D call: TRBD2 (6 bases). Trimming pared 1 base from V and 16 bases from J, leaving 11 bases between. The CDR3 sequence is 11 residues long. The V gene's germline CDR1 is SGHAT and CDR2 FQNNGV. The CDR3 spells CASSLGGTSFF. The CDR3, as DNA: TGTGCCAGCAGCTTAGGTGGGACTTCCTTCTTC.

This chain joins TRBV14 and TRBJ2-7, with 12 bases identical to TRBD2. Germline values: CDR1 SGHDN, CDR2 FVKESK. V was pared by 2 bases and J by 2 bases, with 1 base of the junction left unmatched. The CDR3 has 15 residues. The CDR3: CASSQLAGGPYEQYF. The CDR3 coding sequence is TGTGCCAGCAGCCAACTAGCGGGAGGGCCCTACGAGCAGTACTTC.

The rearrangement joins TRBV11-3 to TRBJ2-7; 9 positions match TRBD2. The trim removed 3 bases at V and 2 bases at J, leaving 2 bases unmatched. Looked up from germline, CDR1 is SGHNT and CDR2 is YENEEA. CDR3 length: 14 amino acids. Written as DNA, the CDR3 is TGTGCCAGCAGCTTGACTAGCGGCACCTACGAGCAGTACTTC. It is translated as CASSLTSGTYEQYF.

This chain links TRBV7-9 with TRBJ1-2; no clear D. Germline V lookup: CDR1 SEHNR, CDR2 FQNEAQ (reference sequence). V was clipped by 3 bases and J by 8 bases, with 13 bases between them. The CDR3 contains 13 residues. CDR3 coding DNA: TGTGCCAGCAGCTTGGAGGGAGGAGGAGGCTACACCTTC. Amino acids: CASSLEGGGGYTF. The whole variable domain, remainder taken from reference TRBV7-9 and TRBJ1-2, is DTGVSQNPRHKITKRGQNVTFRCDPISEHNRLYWYRQTLGQGPEFLTYFQNEAQLEKSRLLSDRFSAERPKGSFSTLEIQRTEQGDSAMYLCASSLEGGGGYTFGSGTRLTVV.

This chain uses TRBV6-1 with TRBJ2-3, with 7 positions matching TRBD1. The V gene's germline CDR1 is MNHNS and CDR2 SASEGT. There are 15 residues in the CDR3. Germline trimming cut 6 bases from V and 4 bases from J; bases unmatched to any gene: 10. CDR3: CASRDRDRVADTQYF. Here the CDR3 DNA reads TGTGCCAGCAGAGATAGAGACAGGGTCGCAGATACGCAGTATTTT.

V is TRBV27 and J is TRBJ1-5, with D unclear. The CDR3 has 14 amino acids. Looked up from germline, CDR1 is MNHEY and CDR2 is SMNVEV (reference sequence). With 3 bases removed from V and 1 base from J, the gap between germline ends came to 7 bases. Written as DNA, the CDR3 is TGTGCCAGCAGTTTGGCAGGAAGCAATCAGCCCCAGCATTTT. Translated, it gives CASSLAGSNQPQHF.

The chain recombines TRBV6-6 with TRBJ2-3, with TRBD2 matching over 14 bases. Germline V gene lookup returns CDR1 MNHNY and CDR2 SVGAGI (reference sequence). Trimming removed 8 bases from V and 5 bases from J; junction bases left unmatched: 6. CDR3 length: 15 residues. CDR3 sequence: CASRRLAGGEDTQYF. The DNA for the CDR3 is TGTGCCAGCCGGAGACTAGCGGGAGGGGAAGATACGCAGTATTTT.

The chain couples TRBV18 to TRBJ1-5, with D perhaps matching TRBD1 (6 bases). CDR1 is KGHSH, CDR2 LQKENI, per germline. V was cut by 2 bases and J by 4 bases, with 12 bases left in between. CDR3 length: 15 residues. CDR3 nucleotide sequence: TGTGCCAGCTCACCATCGACAGGCCAAAATCAGCCCCAGCATTTT. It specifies CASSPSTGQNQPQHF.

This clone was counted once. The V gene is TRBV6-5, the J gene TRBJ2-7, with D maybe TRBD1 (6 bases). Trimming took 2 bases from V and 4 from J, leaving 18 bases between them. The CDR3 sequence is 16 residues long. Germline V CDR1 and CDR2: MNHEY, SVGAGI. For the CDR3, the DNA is TGTGCCAGCAGTTACGCGAACTTGGGGGCGGGTTACGAGCAGTACTTC. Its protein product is CASSYANLGAGYEQYF.

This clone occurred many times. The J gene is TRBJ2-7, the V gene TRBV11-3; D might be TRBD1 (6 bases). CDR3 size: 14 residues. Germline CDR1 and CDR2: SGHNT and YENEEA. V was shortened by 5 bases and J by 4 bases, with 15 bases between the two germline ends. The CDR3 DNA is TGTGCCAGCAGCCCCGCCTCCCAGGGGTACGAGCAGTACTTC. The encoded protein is CASSPASQGYEQYF.

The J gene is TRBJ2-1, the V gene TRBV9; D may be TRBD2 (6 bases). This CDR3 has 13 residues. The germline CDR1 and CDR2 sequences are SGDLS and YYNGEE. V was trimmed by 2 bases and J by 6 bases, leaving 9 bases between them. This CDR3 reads CASSVGTLNEQFF. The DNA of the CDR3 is TGTGCCAGCAGCGTCGGGACTCTCAATGAGCAGTTCTTC.

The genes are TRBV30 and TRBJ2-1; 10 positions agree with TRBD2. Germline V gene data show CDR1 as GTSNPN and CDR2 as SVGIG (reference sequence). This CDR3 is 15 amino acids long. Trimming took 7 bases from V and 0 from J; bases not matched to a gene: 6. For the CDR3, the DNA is TGTGCCTCCCGGACTAGCGGACTCTCCTACAATGAGCAGTTCTTC. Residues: CASRTSGLSYNEQFF.

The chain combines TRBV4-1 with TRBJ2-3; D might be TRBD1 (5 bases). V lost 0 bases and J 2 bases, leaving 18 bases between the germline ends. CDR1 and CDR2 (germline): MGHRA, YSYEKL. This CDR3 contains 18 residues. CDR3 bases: TGCGCCAGCAGCCAAGAGGCAGGACACCTTACAAACACAGATACGCAGTATTTT. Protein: CASSQEAGHLTNTDTQYF.